This paragraph covers one T cell receptor (beta chain) sequence. Its antigen specificity is not known. Per-base quality was not reported, and no clone a single base away is much larger than it. Taken from the germline V gene, the CDR1 and CDR2 loops are LGHNA and YSLEER. V ends up 4 bases short and J 0 bases short, with an unmatched junction base count of 3. Measured from the cysteine to the phenylalanine, the CDR3 is 15 residues long. The read is trimmed to its CDR3 DNA, 45 bases read in frame from base 1. The data belong to a study of T cell responses to AZD1222 COVID-19 vaccine (dated by TCRdb to the early 2020s). Background for the entire study: A total of about 240 trial participants underwent TCR sequencing, of whom approximately 210 received two doses of AZD1222 and about 25 received two doses of the MenACWY control vaccine. Trial participants were enrolled by age into subgroups of 18-55, 56-69 and 70-plus years, and roughly 150, 30 and 60 TCR-sequenced participants, respectively, were included in these subgroups.

Overall study results and their limits: Because no day 14 peak-response samples were available, the repertoires could be characterized only after the peak T cell response. The vaccine-associated CD4 TCRs covered the entire spike protein, and the dominant responses fell in regions 160-218 and 743-854. Participants were mostly white British, with more females than males. The authors suggested clonal diversity may have been underestimated. Conclusions about previously exposed vaccinees are limited because only a handful of AZD1222 recipients were SARS-CoV-2 seropositive at baseline. Epitopes outside the regions mutated in the B.1.351 and B.1.1.7 variants were reportedly recognized by nearly half of the unique spike-specific TCRs. In the small 56-69-year group, the increase in depth fell short of significance, most likely because of low power. After two AZD1222 doses, spike-specific TCR breadth and depth were significantly higher than at day 0 and than in MenACWY recipients.

This specimen's time point label, per the study, means: about 28 days (+/-7) after the second vaccine dose. AZD1222 recipients given second doses at about 4 weeks or at about 12 weeks were pooled, since spike-specific TCR depth and breadth were not found to differ between the two schedules. Vaccinee samples came from UK trials COV001 and COV002, including a single-blind randomized controlled phase 2/3 trial of AZD1222 (ChAdOx1 nCoV-19) in healthy adults. For TCRbeta chain sequencing, PBMC samples were collected from trial participants at day 0 and at day 28 after the second dose. The CDR3 regions of human TCRbeta chains were analyzed by immunosequencing. For the original study's pipeline: Repertoire TCRs were checked for matches against a reference library of SARS-CoV-2-specific TCRs that had been generated using the MIRA antigen-specificity platform. Breadth was defined as the fraction of unique TCRs that were SARS-CoV-2-associated. Depth was defined as the fraction of total T cells that were SARS-CoV-2-associated. Each spike-specific TCR was assigned to its reactive spike region and to a CD4 or CD8 class using the MIRA data. Log10-transformed breadth and depth values were compared by one-way ANOVA with Sidak's multiple comparisons tests. The immuneACCESS repertoire file appears here via TCRdb, limited to in-frame rearrangements. These files lack a portion of the clones; in checked studies, under half of the deficit traces to unresolved V genes, and the cause of the others is not known. V and J calls and clone size follow that table, whereas D and trimming were derived from the DNA. The sample table shows about 180,000 clones, and roughly 91% are seen once. Around 1.9% of the sample is in the top ten clones.

The source material was peripheral blood, sampled 28 days after the second AZD1222 dose. This chain is built from TRBV4-3 and TRBJ1-5; TRBD1 aligns with 7 central bases. The clonotype was recovered from an adult who received the AZD1222 COVID-19 vaccine. The CDR3 region: CASSLGTDSNQPQHF. The sequenced DNA: TGCGCCAGCAGCCTCGGGACAGATAGCAATCAGCCCCAGCATTTT.